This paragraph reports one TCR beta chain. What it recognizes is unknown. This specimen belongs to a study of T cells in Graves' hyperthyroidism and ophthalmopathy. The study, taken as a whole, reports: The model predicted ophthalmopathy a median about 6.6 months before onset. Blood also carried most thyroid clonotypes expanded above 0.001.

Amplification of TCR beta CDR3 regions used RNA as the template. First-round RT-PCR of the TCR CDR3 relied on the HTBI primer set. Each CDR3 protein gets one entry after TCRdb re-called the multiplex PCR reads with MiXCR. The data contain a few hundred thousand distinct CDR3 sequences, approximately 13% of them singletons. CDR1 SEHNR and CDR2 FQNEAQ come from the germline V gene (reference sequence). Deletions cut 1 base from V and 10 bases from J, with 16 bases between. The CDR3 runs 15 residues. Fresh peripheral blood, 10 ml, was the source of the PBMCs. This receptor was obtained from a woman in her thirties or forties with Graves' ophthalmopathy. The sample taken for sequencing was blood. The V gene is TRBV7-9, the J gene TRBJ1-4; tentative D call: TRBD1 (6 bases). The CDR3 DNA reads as TGTGCCAGCAGCTTAGGGGCCCTGGGGGCTGGAAAACTGTTTTTT. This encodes CASSLGALGAGKLFF.